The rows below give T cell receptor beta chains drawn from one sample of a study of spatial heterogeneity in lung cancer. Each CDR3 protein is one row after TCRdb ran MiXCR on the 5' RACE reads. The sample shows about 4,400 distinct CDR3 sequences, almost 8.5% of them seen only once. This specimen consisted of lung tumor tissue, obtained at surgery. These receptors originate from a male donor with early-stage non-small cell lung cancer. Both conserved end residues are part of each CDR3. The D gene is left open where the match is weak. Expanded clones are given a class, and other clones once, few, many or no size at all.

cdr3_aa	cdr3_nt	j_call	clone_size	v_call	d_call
CSVEQGAVGNTIYF	TGCAGCGTTGAGCAGGGGGCCGTTGGAAACACCATATATTTT	TRBJ1-3	.	TRBV29-1	TRBD1
CASSLPKVADRASHEQYF	TGTGCCAGCAGCTTACCGAAGGTCGCGGACAGGGCATCCCACGAGCAGTACTTC	TRBJ2-7	.	TRBV7-8	TRBD1
CASSLKLAANEQYF	TGCGCCAGCAGCTTGAAACTAGCAGCGAACGAGCAGTACTTC	TRBJ2-7	many	TRBV5-1	.
CAFHPQGMNTEAFF	TGTGCCTTCCACCCCCAGGGTATGAACACTGAAGCTTTCTTT	TRBJ1-1	many	TRBV6-5	.
CASSMRVLATGELFF	TGTGCCAGCAGCATGCGGGTCCTAGCCACCGGGGAGCTGTTTTTT	TRBJ2-2	.	TRBV5-5	.
CASGGEPQHF	TGTGCCAGCGGGGGGGAGCCCCAGCATTTT	TRBJ1-5	many	TRBV2	.
CASSFGTASHEQYF	TGTGCCAGCAGCTTCGGGACGGCATCCCACGAGCAGTACTTC	TRBJ2-7	medium-sized	TRBV5-4	.
CASSLESGGGYNEQFF	TGTGCCAGCAGCCTAGAAAGCGGGGGTGGCTACAATGAGCAGTTCTTC	TRBJ2-1	many	TRBV4-2	TRBD2
CASVGAGYETQYF	TGTGCCAGCGTAGGCGCAGGGTACGAGACCCAGTACTTC	TRBJ2-5	many	TRBV9	.
CASSPLGEGTEAFF	TGTGCCAGCAGCCCCCTCGGGGAGGGCACTGAAGCTTTCTTT	TRBJ1-1	many	TRBV5-6	.
CSQSPPGTTTEYDTQYF	TGCAGCCAGAGTCCTCCCGGGACGACGACAGAATACGATACGCAGTATTTT	TRBJ2-3	medium-sized	TRBV20-1	.
CASSPRQGPYEQYF	TGTGCCAGCAGTCCCAGACAGGGGCCCTACGAGCAGTACTTC	TRBJ2-7	medium-sized	TRBV6-1	TRBD1
CASSAALPPREQYF	TGTGCCAGCAGTGCGGCACTTCCCCCCCGGGAGCAGTACTTC	TRBJ2-7	medium-sized	TRBV2	.
CASSLGVNYGYTF	TGTGCCAGCAGTTTAGGGGTTAACTATGGCTACACCTTC	TRBJ1-2	many	TRBV28	.
CASSTLAGSYNEQFF	TGTGCCAGCAGCACACTAGCGGGGTCCTACAATGAGCAGTTCTTC	TRBJ2-1	many	TRBV11-3	TRBD2
CASSESGRGKAFF	TGCGCCAGCAGTGAGTCAGGTCGGGGGAAAGCTTTCTTT	TRBJ1-1	many	TRBV10-1	.
CASRQSGTGVLSDTEAFF	TGTGCCAGTAGACAATCCGGGACAGGGGTGCTCTCGGACACTGAAGCTTTCTTT	TRBJ1-1	few	TRBV19	TRBD1
CASSGAGRTSSNEQFF	TGTGCCAGCAGTGGGGCCGGCAGGACTAGCTCCAATGAGCAGTTCTTC	TRBJ2-1	.	TRBV2	TRBD2
CASSSSPSVNTEAFF	TGTGCCAGCAGTTCCTCCCCGAGCGTTAACACTGAAGCTTTCTTT	TRBJ1-1	many	TRBV12-3/TRBV12-4	.
CASSGGFPMNTEAFF	TGTGCCAGCAGCGGCGGATTTCCAATGAACACTGAAGCTTTCTTT	TRBJ1-1	medium-sized	TRBV7-8	.
CSAILAGVTYEQYF	TGCAGCGCGATCCTAGCAGGAGTGACCTACGAGCAGTACTTC	TRBJ2-7	many	TRBV29-1	.
CASSLGQLNSPLHF	TGTGCCAGCAGCTTGGGCCAGCTTAATTCACCCCTCCACTTT	TRBJ1-6	few	TRBV7-4	.
CASIPYGSGTMGNEQFF	TGTGCCAGCATCCCGTATGGTAGCGGGACTATGGGCAATGAGCAGTTCTTC	TRBJ2-1	many	TRBV7-9	TRBD2
CSVEGGQGYTF	TGCAGCGTTGAGGGGGGACAAGGCTACACCTTC	TRBJ1-2	many	TRBV29-1	.
CASSLGGRAGELFF	TGTGCCAGCAGCTTAGGAGGCAGGGCCGGGGAGCTGTTTTTT	TRBJ2-2	many	TRBV11-3	.
CASRRTAGGYTEAFF	TGTGCCAGCAGGCGGACGGCGGGCGGGTACACTGAAGCTTTCTTT	TRBJ1-1	many	TRBV12-3/TRBV12-4	.
CASSINVGEDTQYF	TGTGCCAGCAGCATTAACGTGGGCGAAGATACGCAGTATTTT	TRBJ2-3	many	TRBV9	.
CASSQGRLAGAEQYF	TGCGCCAGCAGCCAAGGTCGGCTAGCGGGAGCCGAGCAGTACTTC	TRBJ2-7	many	TRBV4-1	TRBD2
CASSQGLKRLSYGYTF	TGCGCCAGCAGCCAGGGGCTTAAAAGACTTAGCTATGGCTACACCTTC	TRBJ1-2	large	TRBV4-1	.
CASSLGLAGNEQFF	TGCGCCAGCAGCTTGGGACTAGCGGGGAATGAGCAGTTCTTC	TRBJ2-1	many	TRBV5-1	TRBD2
CASSHTHRGGGSNSPLHF	TGTGCCAGCAGTCATACCCACCGGGGAGGAGGAAGTAATTCACCCCTCCACTTT	TRBJ1-6	.	TRBV6-5	.
CATSDPVGGANTGELFF	TGTGCCACCAGTGATCCTGTGGGAGGAGCGAACACCGGGGAGCTGTTTTTT	TRBJ2-2	medium-sized	TRBV24-1	.
CASSQDTGRVYEQFF	TGTGCCAGCAGCCAAGATACAGGCAGGGTATATGAGCAGTTCTTC	TRBJ2-1	many	TRBV4-2	.
CASSPRQGRSTDTQYF	TGTGCCAGCAGCCCCCGACAGGGGCGCAGCACAGATACGCAGTATTTT	TRBJ2-3	.	TRBV7-9	TRBD1
CASSHPPTSLAVYEQYF	TGCGCCAGCAGCCACCCGCCCACTTCACTAGCAGTCTACGAGCAGTACTTC	TRBJ2-7	.	TRBV4-1	.
CSASGNTIYF	TGCAGCGCTAGTGGAAACACCATATATTTT	TRBJ1-3	many	TRBV20-1	.
CASSQDRQQASALGEQYF	TGCGCCAGCAGCCAAGACCGCCAGCAGGCGTCGGCGCTGGGCGAGCAGTACTTC	TRBJ2-7	medium-sized	TRBV4-1	.
CASSLQGNEQFF	TGTGCCAGCTCTCTACAGGGAAATGAGCAGTTCTTC	TRBJ2-1	.	TRBV18	.
CASSQGSRSGNTIYF	TGTGCCAGCAGCCAAGGGAGCCGCTCTGGAAACACCATATATTTT	TRBJ1-3	many	TRBV3-1	.
CASSRSSQETQYF	TGTGCCAGCAGCCGGTCCAGCCAAGAGACCCAGTACTTC	TRBJ2-5	few	TRBV7-8	.
CASSLGEGWDEQFF	TGTGCCAGCAGTCTGGGGGAGGGCTGGGATGAGCAGTTCTTC	TRBJ2-1	few	TRBV6-5	TRBD2
CASSIGRQETQYF	TGTGCCAGTAGTATTGGCCGTCAAGAGACCCAGTACTTC	TRBJ2-5	medium-sized	TRBV19	.
CSARGIGGGPQHF	TGCAGTGCCAGAGGGATAGGGGGAGGGCCCCAGCATTTT	TRBJ1-5	many	TRBV20-1	.
CASSPFSIGGRETQYF	TGTGCCAGCTCACCTTTCTCGATAGGAGGGCGAGAGACCCAGTACTTC	TRBJ2-5	.	TRBV18	.
CASSLGPLRTSCKNTEAFF	TGTGCCAGCAGCTTAGGGCCCCTCCGCACGTCGTGTAAGAACACTGAAGCTTTCTTT	TRBJ1-1	many	TRBV7-4	.
CASTSGLAGGETQYF	TGTGCCAGCACTTCCGGACTAGCGGGAGGAGAGACCCAGTACTTC	TRBJ2-5	many	TRBV12-3/TRBV12-4	TRBD2
CASSLASGGAKNIQYF	TGTGCCAGCAGCTTAGCCAGCGGGGGAGCCAAAAACATTCAGTACTTC	TRBJ2-4	few	TRBV7-2	TRBD2
CASSARRGSSYEQYF	TGTGCCAGCAGCGCCCGCAGGGGGAGCTCCTACGAGCAGTACTTC	TRBJ2-7	many	TRBV11-2	TRBD1
CASSQDRSVYEQYF	TGTGCCAGCAGCCAAGACAGGTCCGTCTACGAGCAGTACTTC	TRBJ2-7	many	TRBV14	.
CATSSVFVSGANVLTF	TGTGCCACCAGCAGTGTATTTGTCTCTGGGGCCAACGTCCTGACTTTC	TRBJ2-6	few	TRBV15	.
CATSDLIGTGGASSNQPQHF	TGTGCCACCAGTGATTTGATTGGGACAGGTGGGGCATCTAGCAATCAGCCCCAGCATTTT	TRBJ1-5	many	TRBV24-1	TRBD1
CASSLEAEEFNTEAFF	TGTGCCAGCTCACTGGAGGCGGAGGAATTCAACACTGAAGCTTTCTTT	TRBJ1-1	.	TRBV18	.
CASSPSRTDTQYF	TGTGCCAGCAGTCCATCTCGTACAGATACGCAGTATTTT	TRBJ2-3	many	TRBV7-2	.
CASSEGRTGQQFF	TGTGCCAGCAGTGAAGGGAGGACGGGACAGCAGTTCTTC	TRBJ2-1	many	TRBV2	.
CASSQDGPSGYYITDTQYF	TGCGCCAGCAGCCAAGATGGGCCTAGCGGGTATTATATCACAGATACGCAGTATTTT	TRBJ2-3	many	TRBV4-3	TRBD2